This TCR beta chain was captured by sequencing in a study of CD8 T cells in ankylosing spondylitis. This CDR3 region has 13 residues. Trimming shortened V by 4 bases and J by 3 bases, and 10 bases separated the two germline ends. Per germline, CDR1 SGHTA and CDR2 FQGNSA. Study findings and constraints: Certain motif variants had earlier appeared in reactive arthritis synovial fluid and blood. Disease-linked clones had a CD8+ phenotype and relatively low frequency in peripheral blood. Ankylosing spondylitis blood appeared to be characterized by a TCR beta motif of several highly homologous variants. Reports say disease-linked clones showed up significantly more in matched ankylosing spondylitis synovial fluid.

A few counts support this clonotype. The antigen is not known. Via MiXCR, TCRdb re-called the 5' RACE reads, giving one row per CDR3 protein. Here the sample spans more than 300,000 distinct CDR3 sequences, roughly 8% being singletons. The clonotype was recovered from a male donor with ankylosing spondylitis. Sequencing used blood, either unsorted or a sorted T cell fraction (not recorded which). J is TRBJ2-7 and V is TRBV7-2; D ambiguous. The CDR3 loop is CASSSASGYEQYF. CDR3 coding DNA: TGTGCCAGCAGCTCCGCCTCGGGCTACGAGCAGTACTTC.